This T cell receptor beta chain originates from a study of CD4+ T cells in melanoma. Overall study findings and caveats: Neoantigen-specific CD4+ T cells in melanoma reportedly had diverse differentiation states. A reported correlation linked neoantigen-specific CD4+ T cells to CD8+, macrophage and B cell function.

The germline V and J ends were trimmed by 8 bases and 4 bases, with 15 bases remaining between them. Germline values: CDR1 SGHVS, CDR2 FQNEAQ. This CDR3 comprises 15 residues. Sequencing used immunoSEQ multiplex PCR; TCRdb keeps in-frame clones, though not all of them. The table shows 20,000 to 25,000 clones, with over 75% occurring only once. To note about this clone: Antigen: not known.

This sequence originates from a human donor with melanoma. The chain combines TRBV7-8 with TRBJ2-6; maybe TRBD2 (6 bases). CDR3 DNA sequence: TGTGCCAGCGGTTCGCCGGCGGGGGGGGCCAACGTCCTGACTTTC. Encoded protein: CASGSPAGGANVLTF.